A single sample gave rise to the 2 T cell receptor beta chains below, sequenced in a study of blood T cell repertoires in COVID-19 (dated by TCRdb to 2020 to 2022). Receptor amplification or capture employed the immunoSEQ multiplex PCR assay. TCRdb carries this immuneACCESS record with in-frame sequences only. Its versions omit some clonotypes, under half of them owing to an unresolved V gene in the studies checked, with the rest unexplained. A total of about 140,000 clones appear in this sample, about 82% of them only once. The top ten constitute roughly 4.7% of the sample. Sequences were obtained from peripheral blood. The receptors shown here come from a woman older than 75 with active or convalescent COVID-19.

This clone was seen once. The rearrangement links TRBV29-1 to TRBJ1-1, with D hard to call. Trimming took 6 bases from V and 11 from J, leaving 31 bases between them. The CDR3 covers 16 residues. Germline CDR1 and CDR2: SQVTM and ANQGSEA. CDR3 amino acids: CSVALVPNLRYVLAFF. DNA of the CDR3: TGCAGCGTCGCGTTGGTGCCAAACCTCCGTTATGTTTTGGCTTTCTTT.

The chain has TRBV3-1 (or the pseudogene TRBV3-2) and TRBJ1-1, with 8 bases identical to TRBD1. CDR1 is LGHDT and CDR2 is YNNKEL in the germline V gene (reference sequence). The junction had 9 bases not matched to a gene; V was cut back by 4 bases and J by 5 bases. The CDR3 sequence is 15 residues long. CDR3 DNA sequence: TGTGCCAGCAGCCCCTGGACAGGGTCTAGTACTGAAGCTTTCTTT. Its translation is CASSPWTGSSTEAFF.